This TCR beta chain was observed in a study of T cell responses to AZD1222 COVID-19 vaccine. Study-wide results and caveats: Repertoire sampling happened only post peak T cell response. Mapped onto spike, vaccine-associated CD4 TCRs spanned it and were dominant at 160-218 and 743-854.

The protocol was immunoSEQ multiplex PCR, while the TCRdb copy is restricted to in-frame clones and leaves out a portion. Among about 67,000 clones listed, 80% to 90% were seen once. With respect to this clone: The antigen is undetermined.

Losses at the gene ends were 3 bases for V and 1 base for J; bases not matched to a gene: 2. This CDR3 contains 15 residues. In germline, CDR1 is SGHRS, CDR2 YFSETQ. This sequence was found in an adult in good health. The sequencing used peripheral blood, collected on day 0 of AZD1222 vaccination. The chain links TRBV5-1 to TRBJ2-3, with 10 bases lining up with TRBD1. The CDR3 region has the DNA TGCGCCAGCAGCTCCGGGACAGGGGGCACAGATACGCAGTATTTT. This encodes CASSSGTGGTDTQYF.